These T cell receptor beta chains were read from a single sample in a study of patients and donors after allogeneic stem cell transplantation. TCRdb processed the RT-PCR reads anew with MiXCR; each CDR3 protein has one entry. The sample carries about a million distinct CDR3 sequences, 18% recorded once. Sample: blood, either unsorted or a sorted T cell fraction (not recorded which). The receptor set was obtained from a human donor who was either an allogeneic HSCT recipient or a stem cell or donor lymphocyte infusion donor (not recorded which). It is not recorded whose cells these are; they may come from a transplant donor. The conserved cysteine and the conserved F or W are not part of the CDR3 here.

>TRBJ2-1|TRBV30
AWSWRNEQF
>TRBJ1-2|TRBV30
AWGRDNYGYT
>TRBJ2-1|TRBV24-1
ATSDLYSYNEQF
>TRBJ2-3|TRBV15
ATSRGDGTERTY
>TRBJ2-7|TRBV12-3/TRBV12-4
ASSSSTGLGEQY
>TRBJ1-5|TRBV5-4
ASSSSPEQPQH
>TRBJ2-6|TRBV13
ASSLDVRSGANVLT
>TRBJ1-3|TRBV12-3/TRBV12-4
ASSPGQRVGTIY
>TRBJ2-1|TRBV12-3/TRBV12-4
AITGGGVNEQF
>TRBJ2-1|TRBV5-6
ASSWRGKFYNEQF
>TRBJ2-7|TRBV20-1
SASSSYEQY
>TRBJ1-6|TRBV5-1
ASSLDLRGGNSPLH
>TRBJ2-1|TRBV24-1
ATSAAGNNEQF
>TRBJ2-2|TRBV5-1
ASSSHYTGELF
>TRBJ2-2|TRBV10-3
AIQKGGPVTGELF